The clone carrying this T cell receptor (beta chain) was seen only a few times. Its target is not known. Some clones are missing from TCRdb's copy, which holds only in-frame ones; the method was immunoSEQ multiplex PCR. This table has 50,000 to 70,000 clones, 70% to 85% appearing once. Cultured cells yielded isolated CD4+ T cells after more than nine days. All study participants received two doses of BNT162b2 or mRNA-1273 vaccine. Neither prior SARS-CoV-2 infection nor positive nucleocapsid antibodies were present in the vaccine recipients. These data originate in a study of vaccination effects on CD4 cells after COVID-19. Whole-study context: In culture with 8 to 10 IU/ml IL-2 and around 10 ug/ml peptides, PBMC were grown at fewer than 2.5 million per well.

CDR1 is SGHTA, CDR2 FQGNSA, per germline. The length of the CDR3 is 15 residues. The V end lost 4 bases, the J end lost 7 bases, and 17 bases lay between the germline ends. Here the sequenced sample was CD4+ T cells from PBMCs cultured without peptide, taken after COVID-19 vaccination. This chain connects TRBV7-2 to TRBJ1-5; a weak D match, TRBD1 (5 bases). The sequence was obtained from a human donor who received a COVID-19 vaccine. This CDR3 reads CASSSGRGVYQPQHF. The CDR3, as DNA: TGTGCCAGCAGCTCTGGGCGAGGGGTCTACCAGCCCCAGCATTTT.